This T cell receptor (beta chain) was captured in a study of T cell clusters in autoimmune cytopenias. By frequency, this clonotype is medium-sized. Its antigen remains unidentified. One tube held mixed TRB-A and TRB-B primer pools for touch-down PCR. One entry per CDR3 protein, without DNA, is what TCRdb gives after re-calling the multiplex PCR reads. The listing contains a few thousand distinct CDR3 sequences. General study points: Healthy donors had approximately 3.3-fold more exclusive TRB clusters than active autoimmune hepatitis patients.

CDR1 is LNHDA, CDR2 SQIVND, per germline (reference sequence). This CDR3 comprises 14 residues. TRB amplification used approximately 0.25 ug of peripheral blood genomic DNA. This sample was shared with a second study, whose subject was T cell repertoires in aging, cancer and after chemotherapy. That work adds: Across the chemotherapy interval, each cancer cohort showed higher median generation probability, suggesting thymic rebound. These repertoire data do not allow conclusions about immunological memory after chemotherapy.

The receptor was isolated from a human donor in good health. Sequencing was done on a sample of peripheral blood. This sequence joins TRBV19 and TRBJ1-1; lacking DNA, the TRBD1 call made by TCRdb goes unchecked. CDR3 in amino acids: CASSRPGRRIEAFF.